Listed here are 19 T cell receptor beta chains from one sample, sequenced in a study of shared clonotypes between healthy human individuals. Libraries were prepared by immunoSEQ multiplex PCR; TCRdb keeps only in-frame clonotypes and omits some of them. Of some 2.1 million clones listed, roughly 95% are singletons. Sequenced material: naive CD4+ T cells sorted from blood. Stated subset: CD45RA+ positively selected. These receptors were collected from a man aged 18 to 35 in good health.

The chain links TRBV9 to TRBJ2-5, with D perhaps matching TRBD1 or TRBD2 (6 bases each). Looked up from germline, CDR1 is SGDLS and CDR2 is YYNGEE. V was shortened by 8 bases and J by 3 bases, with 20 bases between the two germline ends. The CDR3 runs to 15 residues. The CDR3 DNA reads TGTGCCAGTGCTAAAGGGCCTAGGGGGGAAGAGACCCAGTACTTC. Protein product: CASAKGPRGEETQYF.

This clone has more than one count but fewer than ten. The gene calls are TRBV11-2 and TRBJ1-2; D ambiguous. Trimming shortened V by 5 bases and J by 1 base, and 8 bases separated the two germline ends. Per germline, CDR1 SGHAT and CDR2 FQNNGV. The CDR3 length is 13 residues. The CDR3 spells CASSDPNNYGYTF. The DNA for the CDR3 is TGTGCCAGCAGCGACCCAAATAACTATGGCTACACCTTC.

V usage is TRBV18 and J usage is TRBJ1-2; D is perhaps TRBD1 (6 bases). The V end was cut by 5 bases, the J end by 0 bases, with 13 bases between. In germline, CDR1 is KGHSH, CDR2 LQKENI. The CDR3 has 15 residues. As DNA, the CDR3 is TGTGCCAGCTCAGGGGCAGGGGTGCCTAACTATGGCTACACCTTC. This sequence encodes CASSGAGVPNYGYTF.

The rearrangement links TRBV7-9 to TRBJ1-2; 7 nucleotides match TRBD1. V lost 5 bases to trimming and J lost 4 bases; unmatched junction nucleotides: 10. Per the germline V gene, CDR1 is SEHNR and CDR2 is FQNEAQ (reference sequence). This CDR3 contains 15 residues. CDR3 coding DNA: TGTGCCAGCAGCCTCCTGACAGGGAACCCCTATGGCTACACCTTC. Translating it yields CASSLLTGNPYGYTF.

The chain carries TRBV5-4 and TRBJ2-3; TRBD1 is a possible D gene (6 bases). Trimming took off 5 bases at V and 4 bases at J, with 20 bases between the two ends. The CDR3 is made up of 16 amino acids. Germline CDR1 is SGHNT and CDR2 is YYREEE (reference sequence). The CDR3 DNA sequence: TGTGCCAGCAGTAGGGACCCAGGGGCCAACCCAGATACGCAGTATTTT. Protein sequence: CASSRDPGANPDTQYF.

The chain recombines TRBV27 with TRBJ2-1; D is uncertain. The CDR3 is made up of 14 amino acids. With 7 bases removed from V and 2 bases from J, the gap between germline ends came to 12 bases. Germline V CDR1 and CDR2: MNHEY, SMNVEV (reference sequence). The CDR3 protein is CASTWDVPYNEQFF. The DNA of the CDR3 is TGTGCCAGCACCTGGGATGTCCCCTACAATGAGCAGTTCTTC.

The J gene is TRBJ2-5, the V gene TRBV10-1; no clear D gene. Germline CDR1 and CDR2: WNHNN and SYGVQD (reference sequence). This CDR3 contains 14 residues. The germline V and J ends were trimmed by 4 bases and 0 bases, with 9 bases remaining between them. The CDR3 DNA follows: TGCGCCAGCAGTGCCGGACGGGACCAAGAGACCCAGTACTTC. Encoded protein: CASSAGRDQETQYF.

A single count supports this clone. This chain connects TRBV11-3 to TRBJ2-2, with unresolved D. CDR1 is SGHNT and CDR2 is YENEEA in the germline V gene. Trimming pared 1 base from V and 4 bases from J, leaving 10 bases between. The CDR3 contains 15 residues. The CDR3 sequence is CASSLGSTPTGELFF. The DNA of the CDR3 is TGTGCCAGCAGCTTAGGGTCTACCCCCACCGGGGAGCTGTTTTTT.

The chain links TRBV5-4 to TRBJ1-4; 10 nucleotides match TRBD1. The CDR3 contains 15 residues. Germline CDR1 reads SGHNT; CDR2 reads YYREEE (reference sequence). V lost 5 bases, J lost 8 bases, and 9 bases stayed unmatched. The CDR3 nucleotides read TGTGCCAGCAGTCAGACCGGGACAGGGGTCGAAAAACTGTTTTTT. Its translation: CASSQTGTGVEKLFF. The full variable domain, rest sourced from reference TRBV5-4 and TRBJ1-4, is ETGVTQSPTHLIKTRGQQVTLRCSSQSGHNTVSWYQQALGQGPQFIFQYYREEENGRGNFPPRFSGLQFPNYSSELNVNALELDDSALYLCASSQTGTGVEKLFFGSGTQLSVL.

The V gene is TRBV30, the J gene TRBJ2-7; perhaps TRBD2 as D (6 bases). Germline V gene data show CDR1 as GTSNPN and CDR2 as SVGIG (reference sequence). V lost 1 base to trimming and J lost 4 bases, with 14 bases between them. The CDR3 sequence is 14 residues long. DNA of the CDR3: TGTGCCTGGAGTGGGGGGGACGGTAGATACGAGCAGTACTTC. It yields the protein CAWSGGDGRYEQYF.

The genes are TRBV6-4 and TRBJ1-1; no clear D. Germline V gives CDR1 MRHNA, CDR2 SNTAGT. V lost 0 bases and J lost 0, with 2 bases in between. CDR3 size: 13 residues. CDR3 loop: CASSDSMNTEAFF. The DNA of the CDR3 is TGTGCCAGCAGTGACTCTATGAACACTGAAGCTTTCTTT.

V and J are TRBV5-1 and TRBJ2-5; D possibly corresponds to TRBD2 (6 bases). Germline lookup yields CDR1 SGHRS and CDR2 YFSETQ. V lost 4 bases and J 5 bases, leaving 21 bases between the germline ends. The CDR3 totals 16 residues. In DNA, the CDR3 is TGCGCCAGCAGCCAAGGATGGACGGACTACAGGGAGACCCAGTACTTC. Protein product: CASSQGWTDYRETQYF.

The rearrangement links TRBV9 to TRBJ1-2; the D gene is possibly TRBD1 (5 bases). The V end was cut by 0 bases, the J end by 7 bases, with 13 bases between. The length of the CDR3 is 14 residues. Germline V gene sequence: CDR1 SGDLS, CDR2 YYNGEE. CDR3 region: CASSVAGRGPGYTF. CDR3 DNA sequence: TGTGCCAGCAGCGTAGCTGGGAGGGGCCCTGGCTACACCTTC.

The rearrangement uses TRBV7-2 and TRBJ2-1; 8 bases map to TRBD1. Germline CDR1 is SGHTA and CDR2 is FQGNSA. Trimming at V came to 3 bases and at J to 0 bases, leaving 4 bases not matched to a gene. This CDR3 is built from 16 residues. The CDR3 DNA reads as TGTGCCAGCAGCTTCGCAGGGGGCCCCTCCTACAATGAGCAGTTCTTC. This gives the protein CASSFAGGPSYNEQFF.

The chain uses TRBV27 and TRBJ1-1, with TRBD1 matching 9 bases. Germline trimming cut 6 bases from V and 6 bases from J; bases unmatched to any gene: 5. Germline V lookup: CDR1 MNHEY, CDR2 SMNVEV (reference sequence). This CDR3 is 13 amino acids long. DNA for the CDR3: TGTGCCAGCAGGGGACAGGGCCCCCCTGAAGCTTTCTTT. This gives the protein CASRGQGPPEAFF.

CDR3 DNA sequence: TGTGCCACTCGACGGCAGGGGAACACTGAAGCTTTCTTT. Amino acids: CATRRQGNTEAFF. The rearrangement joins TRBV2 to TRBJ1-1, with D tentatively TRBD1 (5 bases). Between the trimmed V and J ends, which lost 10 bases and 1 base, there was a span of 13 bases. There are 13 residues in the CDR3. Germline CDR1 and CDR2: SNHLY and FYNNEI.

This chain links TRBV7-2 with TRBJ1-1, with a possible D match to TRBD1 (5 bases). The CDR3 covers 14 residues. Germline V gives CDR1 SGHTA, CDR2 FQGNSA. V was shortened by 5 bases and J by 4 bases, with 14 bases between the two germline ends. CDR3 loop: CASSLPGRSTEAFF. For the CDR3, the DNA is TGTGCCAGCAGCCTCCCGGGACGGTCCACTGAAGCTTTCTTT.

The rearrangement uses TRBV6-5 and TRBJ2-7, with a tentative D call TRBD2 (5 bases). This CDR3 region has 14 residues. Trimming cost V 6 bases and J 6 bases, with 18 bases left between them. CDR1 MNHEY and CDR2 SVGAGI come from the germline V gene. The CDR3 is CASSMVRRIGEQYF. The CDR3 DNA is TGTGCCAGCAGCATGGTCAGGAGGATCGGCGAGCAGTACTTC.

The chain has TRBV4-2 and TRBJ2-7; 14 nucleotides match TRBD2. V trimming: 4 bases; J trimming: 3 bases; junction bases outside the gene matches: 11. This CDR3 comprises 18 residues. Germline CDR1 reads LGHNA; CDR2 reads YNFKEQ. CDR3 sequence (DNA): TGTGCCAGCAGCCTCTTCTCCGGGACTAGCGGGAGCAACTACGAGCAGTACTTC. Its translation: CASSLFSGTSGSNYEQYF.